Listed below are T cell receptor beta chains from one sample, sequenced in a study of Ad26.COV2.S vaccination and SARS-CoV-2 variants. The protocol was immunoSEQ multiplex PCR, while the TCRdb copy is restricted to in-frame clones and leaves out a portion. There are 300,000 to 400,000 clones in the sample; 70% to 90% occur only once, and approximately 3.5% lies in the top ten. Specimen: peripheral blood, collected in a trial of Ad26.COV2.S vaccine versus placebo. The origin of the receptors is a person aged 18 to 65 who received the Ad26.COV2.S COVID-19 vaccine or a placebo. The CDR3 runs from the conserved cysteine through the conserved F or W. The D gene is left open where the match is weak. Clone size appears in some rows only: once, few, many, or a class for an expanded clone.

size: NA; D: NA; V: TRBV7-2; J: TRBJ1-1; DNA: TGTGCCAGCAGCCCGACAACCAGAGCTTTCTTT; CDR3: CASSPTTRAFF
size: NA; D: TRBD1; V: TRBV11-2; J: TRBJ2-1; DNA: TGTGCCAGCAGCTCGGGACAGGGTGTAAATGAGCAGTTCTTC; CDR3: CASSSGQGVNEQFF
size: NA; D: NA; V: TRBV5-1; J: TRBJ1-1; DNA: TGCGCCAGCAGCTTGTCTTCGACGGTGAACACTGAAGCTTTCTTT; CDR3: CASSLSSTVNTEAFF
size: NA; D: TRBD1; V: TRBV6-2/TRBV6-3; J: TRBJ1-2; DNA: TGTGCCAGCAGTACAGGGGCTAACTATGGCTACACCTTC; CDR3: CASSTGANYGYTF
size: NA; D: NA; V: TRBV12-3/TRBV12-4; J: TRBJ2-2; DNA: TGTGCCAGCACAAACAGGGTTACCGGGGAGCTGTTTTTT; CDR3: CASTNRVTGELFF
size: NA; D: TRBD2; V: TRBV12-5; J: TRBJ2-2; DNA: TGTGCTAGTGGTTTGGGGACTAGCGGGAGGAACACCGGGGAGCTGTTTTTT; CDR3: CASGLGTSGRNTGELFF
size: NA; D: TRBD1; V: TRBV19; J: TRBJ2-7; DNA: TGTGCCAGTAGTCCCAGACGGACAGGGGATCTCGAGCAGTACTTC; CDR3: CASSPRRTGDLEQYF
size: NA; D: NA; V: TRBV9; J: TRBJ2-5; DNA: TGTGCCAGCAGCGTAGGGGTGGTAGGGGAGACCCAGTACTTC; CDR3: CASSVGVVGETQYF
size: once; D: NA; V: TRBV15; J: TRBJ1-1; DNA: TGTGCCACCAGGGACGGAGGCAGCGAGGTGAGAGCTTTCTTT; CDR3: CATRDGGSEVRAFF
size: NA; D: NA; V: TRBV30; J: TRBJ1-2; DNA: TGTGCCTGGAGTGTACAGGGCCCGGATGGCTACACCTTC; CDR3: CAWSVQGPDGYTF
size: once; D: TRBD1; V: TRBV18; J: TRBJ1-1; DNA: TGTGCCAGCTCACCCTACACAGGGGAGAACACTGAAGCTTTCTTT; CDR3: CASSPYTGENTEAFF
size: NA; D: TRBD1; V: TRBV2; J: TRBJ2-3; DNA: TGTGCCAGCAGCACACCGGGACAGGGGGCAGATACGCAGTATTTT; CDR3: CASSTPGQGADTQYF
size: NA; D: NA; V: TRBV19; J: TRBJ2-6; DNA: TGTGCCAGTAGCCAGTCGGGGATCACCGGGGGGGCCAACGTCCTGACTTTC; CDR3: CASSQSGITGGANVLTF
size: NA; D: NA; V: TRBV7-9; J: TRBJ1-5; DNA: TGTGCCAGCAGCGAGCGAGGGAGCAATCAGCCCCAGCATTTT; CDR3: CASSERGSNQPQHF
size: NA; D: NA; V: TRBV2; J: TRBJ2-3; DNA: TGTGCGGGGGCAGGGGGGCCGGATACGCAGTATTTT; CDR3: CAGAGGPDTQYF
size: few; D: TRBD2; V: TRBV10-1; J: TRBJ2-3; DNA: TGCGCCAGCAGTCGCACTAGCGGGAGGAGTGATACGCAGTATTTT; CDR3: CASSRTSGRSDTQYF
size: once; D: TRBD1; V: TRBV11-2; J: TRBJ2-3; DNA: TGTGCCAGCAGCTTAGGGACAGGGGTCACAGATACGCAGTATTTT; CDR3: CASSLGTGVTDTQYF